This TCR beta chain was retrieved from a study of CD8 T cell repertoires and HIV-1 epitope variants. Study-wide context: A roughly 9-day culture received IL-2, IL-7 and IL-15 on days 3 and 7. Separate from the cultures, 1M uncultured T cells served as baseline. The study, taken as a whole, reports: Of nine antigen-specific beta clonotypes, five to seven appeared to cross-react with escape variants.

The protocol was immunoSEQ multiplex PCR, while the TCRdb copy is restricted to in-frame clones and leaves out a portion. The repertoire holds nearly 5,500 clones, just over 65% seen once, with around two fifths in the top ten. A word on this clone: As yet, its antigen is unknown.

The specimen sequenced was cultured CD8+ T cells derived from PBMCs. The receptor comes from a male donor with HIV.

The CDR3, as DNA: TGTGCCAGCAGCCAAGTGAACACTGAAGCTTTCTTT. Encoded protein: CASSQVNTEAFF. The V and J genes are TRBV7-9 and TRBJ1-1, with D hard to call. The length of the CDR3 is 12 residues. CDR1 is SEHNR and CDR2 is FQNEAQ in the germline V gene (reference sequence). V shed 5 bases and J shed 0 bases, with 4 bases lying between them.